This TCR beta chain was identified in a study of shared clonotypes between healthy human individuals. The CDR3 is made up of 13 amino acids. Germline CDR1 GTSNPN, CDR2 SVGIG (reference sequence). V was pared by 0 bases and J by 8 bases, with 8 bases between. Study findings and constraints: A small donor pool kept down the genetic and exposure-history diversity that was represented.

This clone was observed a few times. Its antigen is as yet unknown. The assay was immunoSEQ multiplex PCR, and TCRdb's table has in-frame clones only and misses some. The data show about 2,500,000 clones, approximately 90% seen once. The clonotype was recovered from a young man in good health. The chain joins TRBV30 to TRBJ1-6; D unresolved. The sequenced sample consisted of naive CD4+ T cells sorted from blood. Subset defined: CD45RA+ positively selected. CDR3 in amino acids: CAWSVRGDSPLHF. The CDR3 bases are TGTGCCTGGAGTGTCCGGGGAGATTCACCCCTCCACTTT.